This note documents a single T cell receptor (beta chain) sequence. Its antigen is not yet known. No much larger clonotype is one base removed from it; base qualities were not supplied. The sample is drawn from a study of cytomegalovirus exposure and HLA in healthy donors (dated by TCRdb to the late 2010s). A note on the overall study: An earlier analysis of several hundred of the donors reported approximately 270 Gb of sequence data and around 120 million unique TCR beta sequences from some 180 million T cells. The study aimed to test whether signatures of past pathogen exposure could be identified by cataloging public T cell receptors. Rather than drawing on any new phenotypic data, the later analysis identified candidate immune exposures from TCR beta sequences and the way those sequences occurred across donors. To predict cytomegalovirus infection status, the study combined high-throughput TCR immunosequencing, statistical association of individual TCRs with disease status, and machine learning. Donor age, sex, ethnicity and CMV serostatus were collected together with the repertoire data. All discovery cohort repertoires had been generated on a single sequencing platform. The number of typed donors differed by locus: about 620-630 for A, B, C, DRB1 and DQB1; 522 for DQA1; approximately 600 for DPA1; and around 450 for DPB1. To decide whether each TCR beta V gene segment behaved as functional or pseudogenic, an earlier analysis of some 600 of the donors relied on high-throughput TCR beta sequencing. The T cell repertoires of under 700 subjects were profiled by immunosequencing and related to cytomegalovirus serostatus. Genome-wide SNP genotypes for about 65% of the roughly 670 donors were used in a later genetic analysis, which treated that subset as a discovery cohort. To study patterns of TCR occurrence, a later analysis re-analyzed previously published TCR beta repertoires from around 660 donors and added high-resolution HLA genotyping. Among about 400 genotyped donors of the cohort, an average of around 250,000 unique TCR beta nucleotide sequences was sequenced per donor, of which approximately 18% were non-productive. An early release covering roughly 580 HLA-typed donors comprised about 310 gigabases of sequencing data and tens of millions of unique TCR sequences. Along with the roughly 670-subject first cohort, a separate validation cohort of more than 90 different subjects was used. Among the approximately 430 genotyped donors, about 85% belonged to the genetic ancestry cluster associated with self-reported Caucasian donors. Class I and class II HLA loci were covered by the typing at four-digit resolution. Because of strong linkage in the cohort, 4 to 6 DR-DQ haplotypes were treated as single units for association and clustering.

Library method: the immunoSEQ multiplex PCR assay. A mixture of 60 forward primers for TCR Vbeta segments and 13 reverse primers for TCR Jbeta segments was used in the multiplex PCR. The CDR3 region of rearranged TCR beta genes was amplified from genomic DNA by a multiplex PCR assay. The amplified TCR beta libraries were sequenced on the Illumina HiSeq System as 87-base-pair reads. The study's own analysis went as follows. In a later analysis, tens of millions of unique TCR beta chains were counted across the 500 to 850 repertoires, and some 10 million of these chains were shared by at least two donors. To remove PCR and sequencing errors, raw reads were error-corrected and collapsed into unique sequences using a nearest-neighbor algorithm that merged closely related sequences. To assign V, D and J gene segments, CDR3 sequences were aligned to IMGT reference sequences. For a sequence to be retained, a match of at least six nucleotides to both a V gene segment and a J gene segment was required. Rearrangements were called productive when the CDR3 lacked stop codons and stayed in frame with V and J; all others were non-productive. CDR3 was defined by IMGT convention, running from the second conserved V-encoded cysteine to the conserved J-encoded phenylalanine. Sequences without an unambiguous match to a single V gene segment were excluded from the earlier analysis of 450 to 650 of the donors. An earlier analysis of about 590 of the donors classified V segments as functional when productive rearrangements were above 56.7% and as segregating when the standard deviation between donors was above 5%. A statistical classification framework was built for diagnosing cytomegalovirus status from the catalog of TCR beta chain sequences. V and J gene assignment, in a later analysis, came from comparing TCR nucleotide sequences with IMGT/GENE-DB human TR gene sequences. A later analysis assigned CDR3 sequences and most-parsimonious VDJ recombination scenarios with the TCRdist pipeline. In a later analysis, each TCR beta chain was defined by its CDR3 amino acid sequence together with its V-gene family, and reads lacking a unique V-gene family were excluded. A later analysis removed several hundred highly shared, low-generation-probability nucleotide sequences to deal with suspected cross-contamination and a sequencing artifact. In a later analysis, a clonal expansion index for each public chain was calculated from normalized within-repertoire ranks of inferred template counts. In a later analysis, generation probabilities were computed using a VDJ recombination model fitted to out-of-frame rearrangements, and the results were checked against IGoR. A later analysis scored TCR-TCR, TCR-HLA and TCR-CMV co-occurrence with hypergeometric tests, applying a repertoire-size bias correction to TCR pairs. In a later analysis, false discovery rates were estimated by permuting HLA or CMV assignments 20 times. In a later analysis, co-occurring TCRs were grouped using DBSCAN, and TCRdist sequence similarity was added for clustering within HLA-allele-positive subsets. Co-occurrence clustering excluded repertoires with fewer than 30,000 or more than 120,000 public chains, plus five with anomalous nucleotide sharing. The source is immuneACCESS, and TCRdb retained only in-frame sequences with V and J called. Part of the clones is not carried over; for the studies checked, unresolved V genes explain less than half of this, and the remainder is unexplained. V and J calls plus clone size are reproduced from that table; the DNA served to infer D and trimming. The sample yields 150,000 to 160,000 clones; over 75% were counted once. Clones ranked in the top ten supply roughly 5.9% of the sample.

From the cysteine through the phenylalanine, the CDR3 covers 13 amino acids. The retained sequence is limited to the CDR3, 39 bases, with the frame set at the first base. Germline trimming: 4 bases from V, 6 bases from J; junction bases outside gene matches: 3. CDR1 and CDR2, per the germline V gene, are KGHSH and LQKENI. Study-level results and caveats: When HLA alleles, especially DR and DQ, strongly co-occurred, attributing TCR associations to individual alleles was difficult. In a later analysis, about 17,000 TCR beta sequences were associated with specific HLA alleles at a false discovery rate of 0.05. Immune exposure information for the cohort was limited to CMV serostatus. A later analysis found that TCR association rates varied across HLA loci, with DRB1 alleles showing the most associated TCRs and HLA-C alleles the fewest. According to a later genetic analysis, donors in an Asian-associated ancestry cluster had fewer N-insertions in productive TCRs than the approximately 700-donor mean. Because HLA typing was missing for some donors at each locus, association tests included only the typed subset. The authors suggested that the approach could potentially be extended to other disease states and immunological phenotypes. Cytomegalovirus status was reported to be diagnosed by the classifier with high specificity and sensitivity in both the original and validation cohorts. Sequencing depth was assumed to be roughly uniform across donors in the presence/absence analyses, though that assumption may not hold. A later analysis found that most CMV-associated TCR beta chains appeared HLA-restricted, with HLA associations seemingly driven largely by CMV exposure. Broadly in line with IMGT annotations, most TCR beta V segments showed up in productive rearrangements about 90% or about 30% of the time in an earlier analysis of under 700 of the donors. A few of the identified cytomegalovirus-associated TCR beta chains were confirmed in vitro to be specific for cytomegalovirus antigens. Linkage disequilibrium might explain the correlated functional status among segregating V segments, but an unknown experimental factor could not be excluded. A later genetic analysis associated a missense DCLRE1C variant with V-gene and J-gene trimming of TCR beta chains, and an independent cohort replicated the association. This cohort had only TCR beta chains sequenced, and the lack of alpha or paired-chain data limited which features could be detected. The study gave a list of 150 to 200 TCR beta chains associated with cytomegalovirus. A cluster of highly shared sequence variants was judged likely to represent a technical artifact of the sequencing pipeline. A later analysis reported that several top co-occurrence clusters appeared linked to parvovirus B19, influenza, CMV and Epstein-Barr virus. Compared with equally common non-associated chains, HLA-associated TCR beta chains in a later analysis were more clonally expanded and had lower generation probabilities. Some IMGT-functional V segments, including TRBV6-2 and TRBV6-3, could not be told apart with the 87-base-pair reads, so those segments were excluded. A further reported finding was that TCR beta sequences accurately predicted the HLA-A and HLA-B alleles for most subjects in the first cohort. Some 16 rarely observed V segments, including chromosome 9 orphons, were excluded from the earlier analysis of approximately 500 of the donors because counts were too low. While some public TCRs were present in many individuals, most TCR sequences turned up only very rarely across donors.

The cohort consisted of 650 to 850 healthy bone marrow donors. Cohort members were all nominally healthy when sampled, although unrecorded immune exposures were likely present. The donor was CMV seropositive and belonged to the group of around 300 seropositive cohort members. Each donor provided a peripheral blood sample, and peripheral blood mononuclear cells were used for TCR beta sequencing. The Qiagen DNeasy Blood Extraction Kit was used to extract genomic DNA from the blood cell samples. What was sequenced was PBMCs. The clonotype originates from a woman between 40 and 50 years old in good health and CMV-seropositive. Rearrangement joined TRBV18 to TRBJ2-1; 7 bases in the junction line up with TRBD2. Here the CDR3 is given as CASSLSGGNEQFF. The sequence in DNA is TGTGCCAGCTCACTCTCGGGGGGCAATGAGCAGTTCTTC.